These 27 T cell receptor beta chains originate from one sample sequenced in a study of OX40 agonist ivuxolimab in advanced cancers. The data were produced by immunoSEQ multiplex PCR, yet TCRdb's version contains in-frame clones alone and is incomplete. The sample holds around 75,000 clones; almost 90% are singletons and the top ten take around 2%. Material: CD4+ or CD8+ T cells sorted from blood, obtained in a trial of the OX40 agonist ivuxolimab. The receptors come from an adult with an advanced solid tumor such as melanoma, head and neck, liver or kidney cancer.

The CDR3 bases are TGTGCCAGCAGCTCCGGGACAGGTTACGAGCAGTACTTC. Translation: CASSSGTGYEQYF. The chain carries TRBV13 and TRBJ2-7; 8 bases are shared with TRBD1. V trimming: 4 bases; J trimming: 4 bases; junction bases outside the gene matches: 3. The germline CDR1 and CDR2 sequences are PRHDT and FYEKMQ (reference sequence). CDR3 length: 13 residues.

The CDR3 loop reads CASSLDNRGQGDTQYF. The DNA of the CDR3 is TGTGCCAGCAGCTTGGACAACAGGGGGCAGGGAGATACGCAGTATTTT. The V call is TRBV5-5, the J call TRBJ2-3; 9 nucleotides match TRBD1. The J segment lost 5 bases and the V segment lost 0 bases, leaving 7 bases of the junction unmatched. CDR1 and CDR2 (germline): SGHKS, YYEKEE (reference sequence). CDR3 length: 16 amino acids.

The DNA of the CDR3 is TGTGCCAGCAGCTTAGACCAGGGGGCAAGTAAACCCCTCCACTTT. Its translation is CASSLDQGASKPLHF. J is TRBJ1-6 and V is TRBV11-1; the match to TRBD1 covers 8 bases. V shed 1 base, J shed 12 bases, and the junction held 8 bases outside the gene matches. Germline CDR1 reads SGHAT; CDR2 reads FQDESV (reference sequence). The CDR3 spans 15 residues.

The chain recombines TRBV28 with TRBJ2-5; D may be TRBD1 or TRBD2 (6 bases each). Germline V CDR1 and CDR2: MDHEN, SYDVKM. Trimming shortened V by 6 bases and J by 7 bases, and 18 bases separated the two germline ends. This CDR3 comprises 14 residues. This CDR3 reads CASRGPGAVRTQYF. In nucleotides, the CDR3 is TGTGCCAGCAGGGGCCCGGGGGCCGTCAGGACCCAGTACTTC.

This CDR3 reads CSVDAPQGTDTQYF. The CDR3 region has the DNA TGCAGCGTCGATGCCCCTCAAGGCACAGATACGCAGTATTTT. This chain connects TRBV29-1 to TRBJ2-3; D ambiguous. The CDR3 loop spans 14 amino acids. Per the germline V gene, CDR1 is SQVTM and CDR2 is ANQGSEA. V was cut by 6 bases and J by 1 base, with 14 bases left in between.

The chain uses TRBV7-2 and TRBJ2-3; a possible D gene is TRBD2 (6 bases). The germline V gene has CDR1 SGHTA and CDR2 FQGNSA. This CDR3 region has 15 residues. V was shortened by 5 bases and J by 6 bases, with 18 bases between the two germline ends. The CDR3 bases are TGTGCCAGCAGCCTAAGCAGCGGGTTGTCGGATACGCAGTATTTT. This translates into CASSLSSGLSDTQYF.

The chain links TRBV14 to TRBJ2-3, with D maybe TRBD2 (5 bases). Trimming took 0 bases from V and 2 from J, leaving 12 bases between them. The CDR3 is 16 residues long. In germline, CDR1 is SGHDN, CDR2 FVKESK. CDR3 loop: CASSQDGGDSTDTQYF. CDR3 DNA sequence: TGTGCCAGCAGCCAAGATGGAGGAGATTCCACAGATACGCAGTATTTT.

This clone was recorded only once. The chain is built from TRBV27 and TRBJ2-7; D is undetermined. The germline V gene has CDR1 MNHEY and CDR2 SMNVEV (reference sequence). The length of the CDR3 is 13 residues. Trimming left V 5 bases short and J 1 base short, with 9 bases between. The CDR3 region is CASSPFSSYEQYF. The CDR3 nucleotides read TGTGCCAGCAGTCCCTTCAGTTCCTACGAGCAGTACTTC.

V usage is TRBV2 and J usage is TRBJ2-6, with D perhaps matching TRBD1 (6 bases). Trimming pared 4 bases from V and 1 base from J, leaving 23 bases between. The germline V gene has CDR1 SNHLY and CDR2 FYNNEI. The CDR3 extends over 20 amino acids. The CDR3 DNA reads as TGTGCCAGCAGTGTTCAAAAGGCTGGACAGTCCAATTCTGGGGCCAACGTCCTGACTTTC. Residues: CASSVQKAGQSNSGANVLTF.

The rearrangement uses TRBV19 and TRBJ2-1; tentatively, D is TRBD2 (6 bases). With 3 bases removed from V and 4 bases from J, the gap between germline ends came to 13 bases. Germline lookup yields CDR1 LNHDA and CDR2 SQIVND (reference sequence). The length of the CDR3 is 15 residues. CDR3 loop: CASSIGTGVYNEQFF. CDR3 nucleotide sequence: TGTGCCAGTAGTATTGGTACGGGAGTTTACAATGAGCAGTTCTTC.

CDR3: CASSLEVAGGTDTQYF. The CDR3 DNA reads as TGCGCCAGCAGCTTGGAGGTAGCAGGGGGCACAGATACGCAGTATTTT. This chain uses TRBV5-1 with TRBJ2-3; tentatively, D is TRBD1 (6 bases). This CDR3 has 16 amino acids. The germline V gene has CDR1 SGHRS and CDR2 YFSETQ. Trimming removed 0 bases at V and 1 base at J, with 12 bases between. The whole variable domain, remainder taken from reference TRBV5-1 and TRBJ2-3, is KAGVTQTPRYLIKTRGQQVTLSCSPISGHRSVSWYQQTPGQGLQFLFEYFSETQRNKGNFPGRFSGRQFSNSRSEMNVSTLELGDSALYLCASSLEVAGGTDTQYFGPGTRLTVL.

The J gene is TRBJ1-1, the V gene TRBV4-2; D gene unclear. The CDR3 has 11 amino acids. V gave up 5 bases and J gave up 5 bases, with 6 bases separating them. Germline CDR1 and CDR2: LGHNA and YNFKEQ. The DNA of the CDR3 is TGTGCCAGCAGCGGGAGGACTGAAGCTTTCTTT. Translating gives CASSGRTEAFF.

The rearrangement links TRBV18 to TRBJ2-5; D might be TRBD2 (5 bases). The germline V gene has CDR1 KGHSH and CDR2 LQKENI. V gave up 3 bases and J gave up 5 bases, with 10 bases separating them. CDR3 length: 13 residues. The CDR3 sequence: CASSPRERETQYF. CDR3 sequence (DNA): TGTGCCAGCTCACCCCGGGAACGGGAGACCCAGTACTTC.

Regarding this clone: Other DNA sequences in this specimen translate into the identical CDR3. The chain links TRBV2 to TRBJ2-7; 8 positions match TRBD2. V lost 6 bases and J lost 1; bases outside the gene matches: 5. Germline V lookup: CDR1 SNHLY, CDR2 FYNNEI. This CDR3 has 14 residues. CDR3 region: CASSSGSLSYEQYF. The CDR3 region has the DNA TGTGCCAGCAGCAGCGGGAGTTTGTCCTACGAGCAGTACTTC.

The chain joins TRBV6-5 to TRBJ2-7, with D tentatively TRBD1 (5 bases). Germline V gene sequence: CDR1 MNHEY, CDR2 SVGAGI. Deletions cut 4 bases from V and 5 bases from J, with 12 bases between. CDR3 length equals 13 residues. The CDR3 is CASSFYGAHEQYF. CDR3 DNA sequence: TGTGCCAGCAGTTTTTATGGGGCCCACGAGCAGTACTTC.

In DNA, the CDR3 is TGTGCCATCAGTGAGTCTAGGGGACAGGGAGACACTGAGCAGTTCTTC. Its protein is CAISESRGQGDTEQFF. V usage is TRBV10-3 and J usage is TRBJ2-1; 9 bases agree with TRBD1. Germline trimming cut 0 bases from V and 9 bases from J; bases unmatched to any gene: 9. The CDR3 is 16 amino acids. The germline CDR1 and CDR2 sequences are ENHRY and SYGVKD.

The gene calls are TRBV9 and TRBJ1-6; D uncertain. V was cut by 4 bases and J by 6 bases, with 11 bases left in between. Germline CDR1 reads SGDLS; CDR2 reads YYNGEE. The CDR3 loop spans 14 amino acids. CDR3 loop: CASSKEGRNSPLHF. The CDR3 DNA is TGTGCCAGCAGCAAGGAGGGCCGTAATTCACCCCTCCACTTT.

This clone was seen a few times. CDR3 region: CASSIRTPGRSTDTQYF. CDR3 bases: TGTGCCAGTAGTATCCGCACTCCGGGACGGAGCACAGATACGCAGTATTTT. The gene calls are TRBV19 and TRBJ2-3; D may match TRBD1 or TRBD2 (5 bases each). The CDR3 covers 17 residues. Germline CDR1 is LNHDA and CDR2 is SQIVND (reference sequence). Trimming stripped 3 bases from V and 0 bases from J, with 16 bases between.

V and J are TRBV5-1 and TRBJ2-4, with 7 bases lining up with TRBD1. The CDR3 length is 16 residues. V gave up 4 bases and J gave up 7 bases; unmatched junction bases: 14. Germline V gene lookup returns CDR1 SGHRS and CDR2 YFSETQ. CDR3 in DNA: TGCGCCAGCAGCATAGACAGGGAATCGGCGAGGAACATTCAGTACTTC. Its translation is CASSIDRESARNIQYF.

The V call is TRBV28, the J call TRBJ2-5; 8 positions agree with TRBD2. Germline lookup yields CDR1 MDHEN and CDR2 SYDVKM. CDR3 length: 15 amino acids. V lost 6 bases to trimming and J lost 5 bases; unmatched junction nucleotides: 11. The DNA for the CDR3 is TGTGCCAGCAGCCCCCCAGAACCGGGAGGGGAGACCCAGTACTTC. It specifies CASSPPEPGGETQYF.

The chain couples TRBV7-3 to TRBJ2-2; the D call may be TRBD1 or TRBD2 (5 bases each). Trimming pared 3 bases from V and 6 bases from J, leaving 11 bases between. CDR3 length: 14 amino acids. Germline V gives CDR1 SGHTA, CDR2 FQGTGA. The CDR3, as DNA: TGTGCCAGCAGCTTCTCCAGGGACGCCGGGGAGCTGTTTTTT. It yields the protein CASSFSRDAGELFF.

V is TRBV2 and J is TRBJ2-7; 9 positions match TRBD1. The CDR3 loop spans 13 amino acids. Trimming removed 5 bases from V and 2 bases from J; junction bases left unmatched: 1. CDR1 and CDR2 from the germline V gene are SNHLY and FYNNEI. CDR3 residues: CASSRQGAYEQYF. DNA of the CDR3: TGTGCCAGCAGTAGACAGGGGGCCTACGAGCAGTACTTC. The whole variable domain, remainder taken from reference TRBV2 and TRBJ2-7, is EPEVTQTPSHQVTQMGQEVILRCVPISNHLYFYWYRQILGQKVEFLVSFYNNEISEKSEIFDDQFSVERPDGSNFTLKIRSTKLEDSAMYFCASSRQGAYEQYFGPGTRLTVT.

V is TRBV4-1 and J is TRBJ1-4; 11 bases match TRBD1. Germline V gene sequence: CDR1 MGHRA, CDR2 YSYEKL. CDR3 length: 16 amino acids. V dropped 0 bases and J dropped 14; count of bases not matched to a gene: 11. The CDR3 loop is CASSQERGQGGTRLFF. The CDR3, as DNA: TGCGCCAGCAGCCAAGAAAGGGGACAGGGGGGGACTCGGCTGTTTTTT.

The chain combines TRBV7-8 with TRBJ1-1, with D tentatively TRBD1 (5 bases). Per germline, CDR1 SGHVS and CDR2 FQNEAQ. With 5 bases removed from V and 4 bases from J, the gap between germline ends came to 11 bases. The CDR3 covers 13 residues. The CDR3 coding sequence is TGTGCCAGCAGCCGGGGGGGAAGCACTGAAGCTTTCTTT. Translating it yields CASSRGGSTEAFF.

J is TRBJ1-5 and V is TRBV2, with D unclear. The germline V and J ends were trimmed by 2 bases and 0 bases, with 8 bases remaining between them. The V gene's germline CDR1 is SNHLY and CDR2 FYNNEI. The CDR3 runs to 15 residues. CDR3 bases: TGTGCCAGCAGTGAATCGGGGAATAGCAATCAGCCCCAGCATTTT. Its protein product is CASSESGNSNQPQHF.

CDR3 sequence: CASSSGNTIYF. CDR3 nucleotides: TGTGCCAGCAGCTCTGGAAACACCATATATTTT. This sequence joins TRBV13 and TRBJ1-3; D is uncertain. CDR3 length: 11 residues. Germline values: CDR1 PRHDT, CDR2 FYEKMQ (reference sequence). V was cut by 4 bases and J by 2 bases, with 0 bases left in between. The full variable domain, rest sourced from reference TRBV13 and TRBJ1-3, is AAGVIQSPRHLIKEKRETATLKCYPIPRHDTVYWYQQGPGQDPQFLISFYEKMQSDKGSIPDRFSAQQFSDYHSELNMSSLELGDSALYFCASSSGNTIYFGEGSWLTVV.

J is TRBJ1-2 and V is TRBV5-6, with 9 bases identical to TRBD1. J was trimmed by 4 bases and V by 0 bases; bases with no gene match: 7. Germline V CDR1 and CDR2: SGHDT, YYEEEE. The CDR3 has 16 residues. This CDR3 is CASSLAGTGRTYGYTF. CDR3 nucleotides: TGTGCCAGCAGCTTGGCCGGGACAGGGCGAACCTATGGCTACACCTTC.